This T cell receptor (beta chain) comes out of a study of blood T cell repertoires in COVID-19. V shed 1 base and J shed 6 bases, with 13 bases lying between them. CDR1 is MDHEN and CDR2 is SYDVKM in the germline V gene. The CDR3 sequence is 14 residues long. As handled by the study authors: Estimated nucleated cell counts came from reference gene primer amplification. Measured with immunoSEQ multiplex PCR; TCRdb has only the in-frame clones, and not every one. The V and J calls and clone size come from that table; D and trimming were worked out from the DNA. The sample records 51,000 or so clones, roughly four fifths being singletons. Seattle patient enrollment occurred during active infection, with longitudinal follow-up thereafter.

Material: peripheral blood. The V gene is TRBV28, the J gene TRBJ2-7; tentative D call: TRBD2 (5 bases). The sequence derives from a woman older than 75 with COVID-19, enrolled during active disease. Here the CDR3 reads CASSLYLGRGEQYF. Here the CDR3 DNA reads TGTGCCAGCAGTTTATATCTGGGGAGAGGCGAGCAGTACTTC.